Below, one TCR beta chain is given with its context. Its antigen is unknown. The data derive from a study of T cells in localized non-small cell lung cancer. Whole-study results and caveats: Uninvolved adjacent lung had more T cell clonality than any other tissue, topping tumor. Researchers found a median approximately 55 of the top 100 tumor clones in adjacent lung.

Repertoires were generated with immunoSEQ multiplex PCR, while TCRdb's copy carries only in-frame clones and drops some. The sample has about 92,000 clones, approximately 90% seen once; the top ten hold 4.1%. Germline CDR1 LNHDA, CDR2 SQIVND (reference sequence). V was shortened by 6 bases and J by 3 bases, with 15 bases between the two germline ends. The CDR3 consists of 14 residues. The specimen was PBMCs, collected before any cancer treatment. The clonotype comes from a woman between 35 and 70 years old with stage II squamous cell lung carcinoma. The rearrangement joins TRBV19 to TRBJ2-7; D may be TRBD1 (6 bases). DNA of the CDR3: TGTGCCAGTAGGCCGGACAGCCCTGGCTACGAGCAGTACTTC. This translates into CASRPDSPGYEQYF.